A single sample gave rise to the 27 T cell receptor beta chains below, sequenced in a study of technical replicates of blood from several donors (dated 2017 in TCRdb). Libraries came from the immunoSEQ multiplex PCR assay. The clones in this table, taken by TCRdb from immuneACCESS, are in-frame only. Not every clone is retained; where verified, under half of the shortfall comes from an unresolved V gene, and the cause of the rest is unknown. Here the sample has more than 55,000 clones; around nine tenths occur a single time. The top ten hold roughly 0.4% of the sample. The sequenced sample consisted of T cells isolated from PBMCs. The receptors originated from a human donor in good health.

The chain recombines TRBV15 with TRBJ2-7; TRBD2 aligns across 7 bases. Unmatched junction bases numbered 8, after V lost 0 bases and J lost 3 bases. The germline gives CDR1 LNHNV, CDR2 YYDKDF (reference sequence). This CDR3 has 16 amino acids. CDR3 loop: CATSRDLGGKYYEQYF. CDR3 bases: TGTGCCACCAGCAGAGATCTGGGGGGGAAATACTACGAGCAGTACTTC. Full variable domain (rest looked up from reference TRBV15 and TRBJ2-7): DAMVIQNPRYQVTQFGKPVTLSCSQTLNHNVMYWYQQKSSQAPKLLFHYYDKDFNNEADTPDNFQSRRPNTSFCFLDIRSPGLGDTAMYLCATSRDLGGKYYEQYFGPGTRLTVT.

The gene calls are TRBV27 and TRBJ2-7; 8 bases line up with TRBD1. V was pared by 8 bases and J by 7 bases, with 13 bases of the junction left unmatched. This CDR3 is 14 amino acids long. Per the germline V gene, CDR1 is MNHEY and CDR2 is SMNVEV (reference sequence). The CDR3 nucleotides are TGTGCCAGCGGAAATACAGGGGGTGCTTTTGAGCAGTACTTC. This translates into CASGNTGGAFEQYF.

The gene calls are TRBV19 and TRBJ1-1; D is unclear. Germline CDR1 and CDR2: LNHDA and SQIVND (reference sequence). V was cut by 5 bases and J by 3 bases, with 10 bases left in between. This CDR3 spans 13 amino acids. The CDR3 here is CASSEERDTEAFF. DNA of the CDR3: TGTGCCAGTAGTGAAGAACGGGACACTGAAGCTTTCTTT.

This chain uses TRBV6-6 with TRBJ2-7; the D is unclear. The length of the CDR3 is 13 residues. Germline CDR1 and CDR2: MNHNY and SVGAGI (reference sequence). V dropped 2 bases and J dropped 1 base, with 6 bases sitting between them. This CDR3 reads CASSYRDSYEQYF. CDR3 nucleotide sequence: TGTGCCAGCAGTTACCGAGATTCCTACGAGCAGTACTTC.

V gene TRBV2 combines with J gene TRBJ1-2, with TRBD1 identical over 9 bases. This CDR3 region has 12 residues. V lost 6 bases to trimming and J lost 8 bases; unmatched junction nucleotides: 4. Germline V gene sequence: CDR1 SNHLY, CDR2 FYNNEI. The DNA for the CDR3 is TGTGCCAGCAGGGTGGGACAGGGCGGCTACACCTTC. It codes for CASRVGQGGYTF.

This chain's CDR3 is CASISSGNTIYF. In nucleotides, the CDR3 is TGTGCCAGCATCTCCTCTGGAAACACCATATATTTT. The chain joins TRBV28 to TRBJ1-3; D gene unclear. Germline-derived CDR1 and CDR2 are MDHEN and SYDVKM. V was cut by 7 bases and J by 0 bases, with 4 bases left in between. The CDR3 has 12 amino acids. The whole variable domain, filled in from reference TRBV28 and TRBJ1-3, reads DVKVTQSSRYLVKRTGEKVFLECVQDMDHENMFWYRQDPGLGLRLIYFSYDVKMKEKGDIPEGYSVSREKKERFSLILESASTNQTSMYLCASISSGNTIYFGEGSWLTVV.

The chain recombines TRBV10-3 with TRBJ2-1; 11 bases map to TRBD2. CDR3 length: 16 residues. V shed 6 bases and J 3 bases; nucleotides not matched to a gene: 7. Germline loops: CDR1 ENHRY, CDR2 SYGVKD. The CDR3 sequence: CAISVAGTSGYNEQFF. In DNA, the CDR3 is TGTGCCATCAGCGTCGCCGGGACTAGCGGCTACAATGAGCAGTTCTTC.

This chain's CDR3 is CASRAAYEQYF. The DNA for the CDR3 is TGTGCCAGCAGGGCAGCCTACGAGCAGTACTTC. The V gene is TRBV6-1, the J gene TRBJ2-7, with D unresolved. The CDR3 consists of 11 residues. The V gene lost 6 bases and the J gene lost 2 bases, with 5 bases spanning the gap. CDR1 and CDR2 from the germline V gene are MNHNS and SASEGT.

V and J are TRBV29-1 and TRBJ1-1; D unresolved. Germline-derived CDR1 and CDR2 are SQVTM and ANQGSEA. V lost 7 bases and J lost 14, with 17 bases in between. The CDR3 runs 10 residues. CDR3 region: CSASYEAKFF. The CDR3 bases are TGCAGCGCATCTTATGAGGCCAAATTCTTT. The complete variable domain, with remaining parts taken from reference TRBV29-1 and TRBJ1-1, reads SAVISQKPSRDICQRGTSLTIQCQVDSQVTMMFWYRQQPGQSLTLIATANQGSEATYESGFVIDKFPISRPNLTFSTLTVSNMSPEDSSIYLCSASYEAKFFGQGTRLTVV.

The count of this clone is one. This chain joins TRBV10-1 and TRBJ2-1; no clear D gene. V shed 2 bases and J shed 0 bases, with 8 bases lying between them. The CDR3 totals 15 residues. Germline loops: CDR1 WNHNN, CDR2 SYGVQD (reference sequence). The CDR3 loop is CASSEEFVSYNEQFF. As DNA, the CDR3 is TGCGCCAGCAGTGAGGAGTTCGTCTCCTACAATGAGCAGTTCTTC.

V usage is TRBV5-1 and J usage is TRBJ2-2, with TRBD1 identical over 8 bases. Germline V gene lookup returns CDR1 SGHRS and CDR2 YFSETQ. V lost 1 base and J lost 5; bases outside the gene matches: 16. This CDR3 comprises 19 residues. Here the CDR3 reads CASSLNRGDLRGVTGELFF. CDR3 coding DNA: TGCGCCAGCAGCTTGAACAGGGGGGACCTTCGCGGGGTGACCGGGGAGCTGTTTTTT.

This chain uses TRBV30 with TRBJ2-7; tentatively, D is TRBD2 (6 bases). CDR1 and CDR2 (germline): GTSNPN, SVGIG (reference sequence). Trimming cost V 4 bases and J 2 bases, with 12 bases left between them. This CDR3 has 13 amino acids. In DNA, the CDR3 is TGTGCCTGGACGGAGGGGATTCCCTACGAGCAGTACTTC. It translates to CAWTEGIPYEQYF.

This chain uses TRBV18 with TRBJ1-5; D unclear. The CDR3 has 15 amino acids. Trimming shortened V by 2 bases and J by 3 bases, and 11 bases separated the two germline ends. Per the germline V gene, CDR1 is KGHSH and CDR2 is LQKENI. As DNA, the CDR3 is TGTGCCAGCTCACCAGAGGGCACAGACAATCAGCCCCAGCATTTT. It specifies CASSPEGTDNQPQHF.

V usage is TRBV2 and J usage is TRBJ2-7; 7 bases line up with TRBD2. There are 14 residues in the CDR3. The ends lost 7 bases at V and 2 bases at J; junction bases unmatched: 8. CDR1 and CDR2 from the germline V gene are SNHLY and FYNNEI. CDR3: CASTRSGNPYEQYF. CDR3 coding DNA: TGTGCCAGCACGCGGAGCGGGAACCCCTACGAGCAGTACTTC.

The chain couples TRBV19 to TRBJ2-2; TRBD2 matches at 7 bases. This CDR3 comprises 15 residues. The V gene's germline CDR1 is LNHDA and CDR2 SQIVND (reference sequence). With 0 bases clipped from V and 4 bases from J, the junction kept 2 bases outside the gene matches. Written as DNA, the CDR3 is TGTGCCAGTAGTATAGACGGGAGGATCACCGGGGAGCTGTTTTTT. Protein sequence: CASSIDGRITGELFF. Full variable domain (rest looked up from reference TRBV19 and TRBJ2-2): DGGITQSPKYLFRKEGQNVTLSCEQNLNHDAMYWYRQDPGQGLRLIYYSQIVNDFQKGDIAEGYSVSREKKESFPLTVTSAQKNPTAFYLCASSIDGRITGELFFGEGSRLTVL.

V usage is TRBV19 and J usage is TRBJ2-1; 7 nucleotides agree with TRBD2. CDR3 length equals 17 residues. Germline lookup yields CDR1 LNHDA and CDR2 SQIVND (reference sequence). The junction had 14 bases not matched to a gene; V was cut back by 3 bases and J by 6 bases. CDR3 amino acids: CASSIGMGEGIGNEQFF. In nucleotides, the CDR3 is TGTGCCAGTAGTATCGGGATGGGGGAGGGCATAGGCAATGAGCAGTTCTTC.

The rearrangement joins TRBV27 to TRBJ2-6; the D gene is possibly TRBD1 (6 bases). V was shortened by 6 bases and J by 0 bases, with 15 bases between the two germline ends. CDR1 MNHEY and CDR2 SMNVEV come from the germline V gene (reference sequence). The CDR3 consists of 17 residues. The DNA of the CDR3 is TGTGCCAGCAGCTCCACCCCAGGGGTCTCTGGGGCCAACGTCCTGACTTTC. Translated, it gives CASSSTPGVSGANVLTF.

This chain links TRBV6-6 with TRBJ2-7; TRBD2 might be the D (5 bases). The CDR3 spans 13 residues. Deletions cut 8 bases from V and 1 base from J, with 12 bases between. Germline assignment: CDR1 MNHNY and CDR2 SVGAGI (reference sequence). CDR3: CASGSETSYEQYF. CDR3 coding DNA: TGTGCCAGCGGGAGCGAAACATCCTACGAGCAGTACTTC.

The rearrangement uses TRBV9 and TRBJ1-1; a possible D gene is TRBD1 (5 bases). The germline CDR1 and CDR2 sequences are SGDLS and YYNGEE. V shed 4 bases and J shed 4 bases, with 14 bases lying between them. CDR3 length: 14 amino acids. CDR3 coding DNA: TGTGCCAGCAGCTTCCGGGACTCTATCACTGAAGCTTTCTTT. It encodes CASSFRDSITEAFF. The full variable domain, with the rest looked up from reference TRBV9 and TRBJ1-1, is DSGVTQTPKHLITATGQRVTLRCSPRSGDLSVYWYQQSLDQGLQFLIQYYNGEERAKGNILERFSAQQFPDLHSELNLSSLELGDSALYFCASSFRDSITEAFFGQGTRLTVV.

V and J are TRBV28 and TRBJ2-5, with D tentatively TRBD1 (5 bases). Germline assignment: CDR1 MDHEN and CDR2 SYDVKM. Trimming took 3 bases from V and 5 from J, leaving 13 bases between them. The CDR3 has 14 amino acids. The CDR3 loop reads CASSFRQLRETQYF. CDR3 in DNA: TGTGCCAGCAGTTTTCGACAGTTAAGGGAGACCCAGTACTTC.

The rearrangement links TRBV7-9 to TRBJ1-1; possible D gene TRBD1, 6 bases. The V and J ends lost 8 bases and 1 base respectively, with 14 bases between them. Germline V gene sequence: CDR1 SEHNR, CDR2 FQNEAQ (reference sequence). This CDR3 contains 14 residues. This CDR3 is CASYNQGPNTEAFF. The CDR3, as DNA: TGTGCCAGCTACAACCAGGGGCCGAACACTGAAGCTTTCTTT.

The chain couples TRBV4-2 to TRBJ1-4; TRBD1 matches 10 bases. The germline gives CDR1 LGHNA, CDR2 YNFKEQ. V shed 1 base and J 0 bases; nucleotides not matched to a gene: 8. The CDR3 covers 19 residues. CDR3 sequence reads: CASSQVWTGGVATNEKLFF. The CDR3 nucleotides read TGTGCCAGCAGCCAAGTGTGGACAGGGGGGGTCGCAACTAATGAAAAACTGTTTTTT.

CDR3 nucleotide sequence: TGTGCCATCAGACCCGGGACTAGCGGAAATGAGCAGTTCTTC. This encodes CAIRPGTSGNEQFF. This chain joins TRBV10-3 and TRBJ2-1; the match to TRBD2 covers 11 bases. The CDR3 is 14 amino acids. The V segment lost 6 bases and the J segment 7 bases; nucleotides outside the gene matches: 5. The germline CDR1 and CDR2 sequences are ENHRY and SYGVKD.

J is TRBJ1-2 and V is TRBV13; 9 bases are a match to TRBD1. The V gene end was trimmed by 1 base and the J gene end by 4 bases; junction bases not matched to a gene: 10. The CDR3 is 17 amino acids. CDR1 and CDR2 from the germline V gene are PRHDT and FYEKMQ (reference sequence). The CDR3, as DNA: TGTGCCAGCAGCTTAGAATTGGGCGTGGACAGGGGCTATGGCTACACCTTC. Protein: CASSLELGVDRGYGYTF.

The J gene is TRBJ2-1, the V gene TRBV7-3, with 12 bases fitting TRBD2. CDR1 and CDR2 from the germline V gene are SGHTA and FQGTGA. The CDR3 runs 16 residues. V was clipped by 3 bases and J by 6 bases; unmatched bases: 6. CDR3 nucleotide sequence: TGTGCCAGCAGCTTCATGACTAGCGGGAGTGGCAATGAGCAGTTCTTC. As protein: CASSFMTSGSGNEQFF.

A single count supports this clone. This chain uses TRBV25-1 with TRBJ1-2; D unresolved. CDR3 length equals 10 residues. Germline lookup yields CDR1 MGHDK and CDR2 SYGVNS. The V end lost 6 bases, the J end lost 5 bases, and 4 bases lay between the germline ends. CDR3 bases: TGTGCCAGCAGCGGTTATGGCTACACCTTC. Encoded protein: CASSGYGYTF.

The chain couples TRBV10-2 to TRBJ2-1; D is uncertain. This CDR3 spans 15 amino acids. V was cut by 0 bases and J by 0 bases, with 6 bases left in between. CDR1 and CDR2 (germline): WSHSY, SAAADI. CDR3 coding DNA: TGCGCCAGCAGTGAGTCGAGTAGCTCCTACAATGAGCAGTTCTTC. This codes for CASSESSSSYNEQFF.